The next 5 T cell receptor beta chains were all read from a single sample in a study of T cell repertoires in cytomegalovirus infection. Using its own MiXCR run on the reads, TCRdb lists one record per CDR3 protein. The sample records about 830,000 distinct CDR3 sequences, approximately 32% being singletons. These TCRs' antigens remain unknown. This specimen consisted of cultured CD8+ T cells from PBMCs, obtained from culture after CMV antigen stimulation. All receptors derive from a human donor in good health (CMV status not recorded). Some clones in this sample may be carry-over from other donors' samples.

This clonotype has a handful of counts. The CDR3 DNA sequence: TGTGCCAGCAGCTTGGACAGGGGAGCGGGAAATGAGCAGTTCTTC. It specifies CASSLDRGAGNEQFF. The chain joins TRBV5-4 to TRBJ2-1; D is tentatively TRBD1 or TRBD2 (7 bases each). Germline CDR1 SGHNT, CDR2 YYREEE (reference sequence). The germline V and J ends were trimmed by 0 bases and 7 bases, with 14 bases remaining between them. The CDR3 extends over 15 amino acids.

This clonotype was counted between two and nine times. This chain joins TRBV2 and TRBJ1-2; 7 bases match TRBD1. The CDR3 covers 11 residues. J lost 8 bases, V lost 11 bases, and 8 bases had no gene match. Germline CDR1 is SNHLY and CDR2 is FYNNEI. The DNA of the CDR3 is TGTGCCTCGTTCGAGGGGGCGGGCTACACCTTC. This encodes CASFEGAGYTF. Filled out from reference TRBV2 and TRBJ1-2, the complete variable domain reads EPEVTQTPSHQVTQMGQEVILRCVPISNHLYFYWYRQILGQKVEFLVSFYNNEISEKSEIFDDQFSVERPDGSNFTLKIRSTKLEDSAMYFCASFEGAGYTFGSGTRLTVV.

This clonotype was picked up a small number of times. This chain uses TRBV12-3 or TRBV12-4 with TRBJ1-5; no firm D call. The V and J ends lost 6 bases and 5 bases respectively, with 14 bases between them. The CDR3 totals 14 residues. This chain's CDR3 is CASSGTIQDQPQHF. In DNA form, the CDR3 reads TGTGCCAGCAGCGGAACGATCCAAGATCAGCCCCAGCATTTT.

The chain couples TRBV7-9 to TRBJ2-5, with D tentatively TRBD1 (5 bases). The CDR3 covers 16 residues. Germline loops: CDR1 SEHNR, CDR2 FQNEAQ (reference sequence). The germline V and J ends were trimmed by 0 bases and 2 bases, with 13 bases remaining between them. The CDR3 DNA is TGTGCCAGCAGCTTAGCGATCAGGGCTCGACAAGAGACCCAGTACTTC. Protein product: CASSLAIRARQETQYF.

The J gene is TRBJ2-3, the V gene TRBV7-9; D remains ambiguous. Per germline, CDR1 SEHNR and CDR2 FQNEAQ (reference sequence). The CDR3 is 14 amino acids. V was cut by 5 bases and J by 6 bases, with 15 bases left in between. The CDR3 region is CASSPLSEWDTQYF. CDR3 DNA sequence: TGTGCCAGCAGCCCACTGTCGGAATGGGATACGCAGTATTTT. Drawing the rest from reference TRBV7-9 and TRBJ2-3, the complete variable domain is DTGVSQNPRHKITKRGQNVTFRCDPISEHNRLYWYRQTLGQGPEFLTYFQNEAQLEKSRLLSDRFSAERPKGSFSTLEIQRTEQGDSAMYLCASSPLSEWDTQYFGPGTRLTVL.